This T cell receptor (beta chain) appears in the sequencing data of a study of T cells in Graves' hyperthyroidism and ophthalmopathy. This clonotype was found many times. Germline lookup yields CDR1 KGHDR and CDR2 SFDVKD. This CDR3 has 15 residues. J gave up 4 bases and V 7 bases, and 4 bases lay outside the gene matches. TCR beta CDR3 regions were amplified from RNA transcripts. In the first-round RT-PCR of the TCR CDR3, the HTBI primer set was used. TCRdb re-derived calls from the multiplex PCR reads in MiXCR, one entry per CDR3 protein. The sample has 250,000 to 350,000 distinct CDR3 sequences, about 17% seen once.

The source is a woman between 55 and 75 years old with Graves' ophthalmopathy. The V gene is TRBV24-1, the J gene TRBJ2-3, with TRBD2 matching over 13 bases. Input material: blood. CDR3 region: CATSGTSGGADTQYF. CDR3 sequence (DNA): TGTGCCACCAGCGGTACTAGCGGGGGGGCAGATACGCAGTATTTT.